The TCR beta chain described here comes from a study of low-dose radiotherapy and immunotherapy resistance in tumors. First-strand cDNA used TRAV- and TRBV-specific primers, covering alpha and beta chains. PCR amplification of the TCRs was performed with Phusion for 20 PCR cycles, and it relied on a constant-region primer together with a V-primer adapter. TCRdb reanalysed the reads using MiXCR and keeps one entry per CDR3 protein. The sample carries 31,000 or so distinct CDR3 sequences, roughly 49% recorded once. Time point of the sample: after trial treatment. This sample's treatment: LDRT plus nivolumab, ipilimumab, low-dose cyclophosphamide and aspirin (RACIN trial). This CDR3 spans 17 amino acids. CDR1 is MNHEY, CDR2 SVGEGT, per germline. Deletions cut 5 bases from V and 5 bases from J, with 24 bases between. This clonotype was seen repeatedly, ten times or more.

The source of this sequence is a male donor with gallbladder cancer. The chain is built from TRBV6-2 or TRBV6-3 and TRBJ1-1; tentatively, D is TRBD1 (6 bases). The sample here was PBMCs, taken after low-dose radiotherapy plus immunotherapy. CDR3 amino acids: CASSQRGLILSGTEAFF. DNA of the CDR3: TGTGCCAGCAGTCAACGGGGGCTCATCCTAAGCGGAACTGAAGCTTTCTTT.